This TCR beta chain comes out of a study of blood T cells in healthy people across ages. Study outcomes and limitations: Estimated diversity that came from one million T cells was considered an underestimate.

Note on this clonotype: Its target is not known.

Germline assignment: CDR1 SGHAT and CDR2 FQNNGV. This CDR3 has 14 residues. The V end lost 4 bases, the J end lost 4 bases, and 13 bases lay between the germline ends. PCR was performed a second time for roughly 7 to 12 cycles using a sample-barcoded 5' primer and a J-beta primer mix. Every sample produced at least 2.5 million CDR3-containing paired-end reads. TCRdb used MiXCR to reprocess the 5' RACE reads, holding one entry per CDR3 protein. The table includes more than 800,000 distinct CDR3 sequences, under 55% detected once. The receptor was isolated from a woman aged 60 to 75 in good health. Material for sequencing was blood. This rearrangement joins TRBV11-2 to TRBJ2-5, with D possibly TRBD1 on 6 matching bases. The CDR3 sequence is CASSSQGLLETQYF. The CDR3 DNA is TGTGCCAGCAGCTCACAGGGATTGCTAGAGACCCAGTACTTC.